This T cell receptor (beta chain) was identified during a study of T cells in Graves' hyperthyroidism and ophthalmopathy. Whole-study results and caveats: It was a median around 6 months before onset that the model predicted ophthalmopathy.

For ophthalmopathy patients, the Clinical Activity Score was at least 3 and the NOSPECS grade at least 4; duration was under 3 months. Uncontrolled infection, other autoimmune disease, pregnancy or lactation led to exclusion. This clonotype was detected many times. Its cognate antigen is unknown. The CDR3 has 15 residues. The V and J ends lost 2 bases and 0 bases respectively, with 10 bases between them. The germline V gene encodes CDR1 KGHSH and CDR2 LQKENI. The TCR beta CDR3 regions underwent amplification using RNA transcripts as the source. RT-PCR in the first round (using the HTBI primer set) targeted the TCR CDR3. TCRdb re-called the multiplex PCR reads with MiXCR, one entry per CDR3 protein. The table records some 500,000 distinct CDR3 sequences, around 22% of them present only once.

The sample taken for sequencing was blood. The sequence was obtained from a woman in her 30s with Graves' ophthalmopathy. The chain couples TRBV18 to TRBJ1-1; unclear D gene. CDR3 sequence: CASSPGSAVNTEAFF. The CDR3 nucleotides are TGTGCCAGCTCACCAGGGTCCGCGGTGAACACTGAAGCTTTCTTT.